The 20 T cell receptor beta chains below all came from one sample that was sequenced in a study of T cells in Graves' hyperthyroidism and ophthalmopathy. The investigators amplified TCR beta CDR3 regions from RNA transcripts. In the first-round RT-PCR of the TCR CDR3, the HTBI primer set was used. MiXCR, run by TCRdb on the multiplex PCR reads, gives a single entry per CDR3 protein. The sample consists of some 500,000 distinct CDR3 sequences, about 16% of them appearing once. Source material: blood. Every receptor here comes from a woman aged 30 to 39 with Graves' ophthalmopathy.

This clonotype has ten or more counts. CDR3: CASSQGAAGVVGETQYF. CDR3 coding DNA: TGCGCCAGCAGCCAAGGAGCGGCGGGAGTGGTAGGGGAGACCCAGTACTTC. The genes are TRBV4-3 and TRBJ2-5, with 7 bases identical to TRBD2. The ends lost 1 base at V and 5 bases at J; junction bases unmatched: 13. The CDR3 is made up of 17 amino acids. Looked up from germline, CDR1 is LGHNA and CDR2 is YSLEER.

This sequence joins TRBV28 and TRBJ2-7, with 8 bases fitting TRBD2. This CDR3 comprises 16 residues. V shed 5 bases, J shed 2 bases, and the junction held 11 bases outside the gene matches. From germline, CDR1 is MDHEN and CDR2 SYDVKM. DNA of the CDR3: TGTGCCAGCAGTACCCTTTGGCGGGGGGAAACCTACGAGCAGTACTTC. It translates to CASSTLWRGETYEQYF. The full variable domain, its missing parts supplied by reference TRBV28 and TRBJ2-7, is DVKVTQSSRYLVKRTGEKVFLECVQDMDHENMFWYRQDPGLGLRLIYFSYDVKMKEKGDIPEGYSVSREKKERFSLILESASTNQTSMYLCASSTLWRGETYEQYFGPGTRLTVT.

The chain is built from TRBV27 and TRBJ2-5; a weak D match, TRBD1 (6 bases). Germline V lookup: CDR1 MNHEY, CDR2 SMNVEV (reference sequence). Deletions cut 0 bases from V and 6 bases from J, with 11 bases between. The CDR3 length is 14 residues. The CDR3 reads CASSLSRTVQTQYF. CDR3 coding DNA: TGTGCCAGCAGTTTATCACGGACAGTCCAGACCCAGTACTTC.

V and J are TRBV20-1 and TRBJ2-5; D unresolved. Germline CDR1 reads DFQATT; CDR2 reads SNEGSKA (reference sequence). CDR3 length: 14 amino acids. The ends were cut back, 3 bases at V and 4 bases at J, with 15 bases in the middle. The DNA of the CDR3 is TGCAGTGCTAGCTGGGATAGGGCTCGAGAGACCCAGTACTTC. It specifies CSASWDRARETQYF.

This clonotype appeared once. The chain employs TRBV9 and TRBJ2-5, with D perhaps TRBD2 (6 bases). This CDR3 is 15 amino acids long. Germline V gene data show CDR1 as SGDLS and CDR2 as YYNGEE. With 3 bases removed from V and 4 bases from J, the gap between germline ends came to 16 bases. CDR3 sequence: CASSGGELEGETQYF. The CDR3 nucleotides read TGTGCCAGCAGCGGGGGGGAGCTCGAGGGAGAGACCCAGTACTTC.

In this sample, this clonotype turned up a few times. This chain uses TRBV6-1 with TRBJ1-2; unclear D gene. Trimming pared 6 bases from V and 6 bases from J, leaving 5 bases between. Germline CDR1 is MNHNS and CDR2 is SASEGT. The CDR3 is 10 residues long. The CDR3 here is CASSENGYTF. CDR3 nucleotides: TGTGCCAGCAGCGAAAATGGCTACACCTTC.

The gene calls are TRBV7-9 and TRBJ1-1, with D perhaps matching TRBD1 (6 bases). CDR3 size: 17 residues. Germline assignment: CDR1 SEHNR and CDR2 FQNEAQ (reference sequence). The V gene lost 2 bases and the J gene lost 0 bases, with 16 bases spanning the gap. The CDR3 coding sequence is TGTGCCAGCAGCTTATCGGGGGCAAGGTCCATGAACACTGAAGCTTTCTTT. Translated, it gives CASSLSGARSMNTEAFF.

This clonotype was seen a handful of times. CDR3 amino acids: CASSPIGLAGKRNEQFF. Written as DNA, the CDR3 is TGTGCCAGCAGTCCGATTGGGCTAGCGGGAAAACGGAATGAGCAGTTCTTC. This rearrangement joins TRBV28 to TRBJ2-1; 9 bases are a match to TRBD2. V shed 5 bases, J shed 7 bases, and the junction held 15 bases outside the gene matches. Per the germline V gene, CDR1 is MDHEN and CDR2 is SYDVKM. CDR3 size: 17 residues.

This chain connects TRBV28 to TRBJ1-5; 7 bases line up with TRBD1. CDR1 and CDR2 from the germline V gene are MDHEN and SYDVKM. The V segment lost 8 bases and the J segment 0 bases; nucleotides outside the gene matches: 4. The CDR3 has 14 amino acids. CDR3 nucleotide sequence: TGTGCCAGCGGGACAGTCGATAGCAATCAGCCCCAGCATTTT. Its protein is CASGTVDSNQPQHF.

The sample holds a few counts of this clonotype. The V gene is TRBV20-1, the J gene TRBJ1-3, with D maybe TRBD1 (5 bases). The V end lost 5 bases, the J end lost 4 bases, and 12 bases lay between the germline ends. The CDR3 sequence is 13 residues long. The germline V gene has CDR1 DFQATT and CDR2 SNEGSKA (reference sequence). CDR3 sequence reads: CSAPRVGGNTIYF. The CDR3 nucleotides read TGCAGTGCTCCCAGGGTGGGCGGAAACACCATATATTTT.

The sample holds a few counts of this clonotype. The rearrangement joins TRBV7-9 to TRBJ2-1, with 10 bases lining up with TRBD2. Trimming at V came to 1 base and at J to 6 bases, leaving 9 bases not matched to a gene. CDR1 is SEHNR and CDR2 is FQNEAQ in the germline V gene (reference sequence). CDR3 length: 17 amino acids. CDR3 DNA: TGTGCCAGCAGCTTAGTTGATCGGCTAGCGGGAGTCAATGAGCAGTTCTTC. Amino acid sequence: CASSLVDRLAGVNEQFF. Full variable domain (remainder filled in from reference TRBV7-9 and TRBJ2-1): DTGVSQNPRHKITKRGQNVTFRCDPISEHNRLYWYRQTLGQGPEFLTYFQNEAQLEKSRLLSDRFSAERPKGSFSTLEIQRTEQGDSAMYLCASSLVDRLAGVNEQFFGPGTRLTVL.

This clonotype has at least ten counts. The gene calls are TRBV5-1 and TRBJ1-2; 7 bases line up with TRBD1. J lost 2 bases, V lost 0 bases, and 1 base had no gene match. The CDR3 has 14 residues. Germline CDR1 and CDR2: SGHRS and YFSETQ. The DNA for the CDR3 is TGCGCCAGCAGCTTGGAGGGACAGAACTATGGCTACACCTTC. Translated: CASSLEGQNYGYTF.

The V gene is TRBV28, the J gene TRBJ2-1, with a possible D match to TRBD2 (5 bases). The V and J ends lost 5 bases and 10 bases respectively, with 12 bases between them. This CDR3 has 12 residues. From germline, CDR1 is MDHEN and CDR2 SYDVKM. The CDR3 protein is CASSPRGWEQFF. The CDR3 nucleotides read TGTGCCAGCAGTCCTCGGGGATGGGAGCAGTTCTTC.

In its sample, this clonotype was seen many times. The chain combines TRBV30 with TRBJ1-5; no clear D. There are 16 residues in the CDR3. Germline CDR1 and CDR2: GTSNPN and SVGIG (reference sequence). The V end lost 2 bases, the J end lost 1 base, and 15 bases lay between the germline ends. CDR3 amino acids: CAWSKKGEGSNQPQHF. Here the CDR3 DNA reads TGTGCCTGGAGTAAAAAGGGAGAAGGGAGCAATCAGCCCCAGCATTTT.

The sample holds many counts of this clonotype. The rearrangement uses TRBV20-1 and TRBJ2-1; D not certain. From germline, CDR1 is DFQATT and CDR2 SNEGSKA (reference sequence). The CDR3 spans 13 residues. Trimming stripped 6 bases from V and 6 bases from J, with 15 bases between. The CDR3: CSAPAESPNEQFF. DNA of the CDR3: TGCAGTGCCCCCGCGGAAAGTCCCAATGAGCAGTTCTTC.

The chain joins TRBV6-5 to TRBJ2-1; D remains unclear. Germline loops: CDR1 MNHEY, CDR2 SVGAGI. V lost 0 bases, J lost 9 bases, and 9 bases lay in between. This CDR3 has 13 residues. The CDR3 sequence is CASSYSGSGEQFF. In DNA form, the CDR3 reads TGTGCCAGCAGTTACTCAGGGTCCGGTGAGCAGTTCTTC.

This clonotype has a count of ten or more. The gene calls are TRBV3-1 and TRBJ2-7; 7 nucleotides line up with TRBD2. Germline CDR1 is LGHDT and CDR2 is YNNKEL (reference sequence). After removal of 5 bases from V and 7 bases from J, the junction contained 14 bases not matched to a gene. This CDR3 has 15 amino acids. The CDR3 loop reads CASSSSGTLTGEQYF. The DNA of the CDR3 is TGTGCCAGCAGCTCGAGCGGGACCTTAACGGGGGAGCAGTACTTC.

The V gene is TRBV28, the J gene TRBJ2-5, with D possibly matching TRBD2 (6 bases). The CDR3 is made up of 15 amino acids. The V gene lost 7 bases and the J gene lost 3 bases, with 18 bases spanning the gap. Per the germline V gene, CDR1 is MDHEN and CDR2 is SYDVKM. This CDR3 is CASKLGGPREETQYF. The CDR3 region has the DNA TGTGCCAGCAAGTTGGGGGGACCCCGGGAAGAGACCCAGTACTTC.

The V gene is TRBV10-3, the J gene TRBJ1-6; a possible D gene is TRBD1 (6 bases). CDR1 ENHRY and CDR2 SYGVKD come from the germline V gene. CDR3 length: 15 amino acids. V shed 11 bases and J shed 8 bases, with 22 bases lying between them. This CDR3 reads CAVLPRTDPDSPLHF. In DNA, the CDR3 is TGTGCCGTCCTTCCCCGGACAGATCCGGATTCACCCCTCCACTTT.

This clonotype has at least ten counts. This chain uses TRBV20-1 with TRBJ2-3, with 9 bases that match TRBD2. The V segment lost 3 bases and the J segment 6 bases; nucleotides outside the gene matches: 10. Germline loops: CDR1 DFQATT, CDR2 SNEGSKA (reference sequence). The CDR3 sequence is 15 residues long. CDR3 region: CSASWRSGSLDTQYF. In nucleotides, the CDR3 is TGCAGTGCTAGTTGGCGTAGCGGGAGTCTGGATACGCAGTATTTT.